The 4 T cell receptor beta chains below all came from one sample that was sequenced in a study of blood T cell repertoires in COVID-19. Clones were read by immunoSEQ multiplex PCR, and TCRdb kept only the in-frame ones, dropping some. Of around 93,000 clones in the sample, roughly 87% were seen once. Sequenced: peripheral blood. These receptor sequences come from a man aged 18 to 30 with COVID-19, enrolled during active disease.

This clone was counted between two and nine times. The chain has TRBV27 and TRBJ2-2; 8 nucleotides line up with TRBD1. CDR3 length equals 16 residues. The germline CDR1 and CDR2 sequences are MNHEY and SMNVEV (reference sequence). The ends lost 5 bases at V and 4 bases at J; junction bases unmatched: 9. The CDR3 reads CASSATGAVSTGELFF. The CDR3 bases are TGTGCCAGCAGTGCGACAGGGGCGGTGTCCACCGGGGAGCTGTTTTTT.

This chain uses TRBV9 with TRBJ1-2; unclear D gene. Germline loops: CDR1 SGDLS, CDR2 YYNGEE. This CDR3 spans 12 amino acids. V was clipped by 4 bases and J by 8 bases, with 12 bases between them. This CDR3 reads CASSRKSGGYTF. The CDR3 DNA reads TGTGCCAGCAGCCGCAAGTCGGGAGGCTACACCTTC.

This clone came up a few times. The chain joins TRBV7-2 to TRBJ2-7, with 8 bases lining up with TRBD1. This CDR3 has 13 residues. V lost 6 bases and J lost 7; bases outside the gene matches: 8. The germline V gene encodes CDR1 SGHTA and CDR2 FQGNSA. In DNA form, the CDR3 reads TGTGCCAGCAGACCCAACAGGGGGTGGGAGCAGTACTTC. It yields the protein CASRPNRGWEQYF.

The DNA for the CDR3 is TGTGCCAGCAGTGACAGCCAAGAGACCCAGTACTTC. It is translated as CASSDSQETQYF. This rearrangement joins TRBV25-1 to TRBJ2-5; D not resolved. V dropped 3 bases and J dropped 1 base, with 3 bases sitting between them. The CDR3 runs to 12 residues. Germline V gene sequence: CDR1 MGHDK, CDR2 SYGVNS.